Sequencing of this T cell receptor (beta chain) was carried out in a study of blood T cell repertoires in COVID-19. Looking at the study overall: The United States, Italy and Spain supplied acute and convalescent COVID-19 samples. From T cells, B-cell-depleted T cells, or PBMCs came the material, which was cDNA or gDNA.

Per germline, CDR1 GTSNPN and CDR2 SVGIG (reference sequence). The J segment lost 5 bases and the V segment lost 0 bases, leaving 6 bases of the junction unmatched. CDR3 length: 14 residues. Authors' methods: Scientists estimated how many nucleated cells there were by amplifying reference gene primers. Profiling relied on immunoSEQ multiplex PCR, and the TCRdb table lists in-frame clones only, not all of them. That table gives V, J and clone size, and the DNA gave D and trimming. Here the sample spans around 200,000 clones, about four fifths being singletons. The sample was peripheral blood. V usage is TRBV30 and J usage is TRBJ2-5; 7 bases are a match to TRBD2. The sequence came from a human donor with acute or convalescent COVID-19. The donor label of this sample is uncertain. The CDR3 DNA is TGTGCCTGGAGTGTAAACGGGGGAGGGGAGACCCAGTACTTC. Translating it yields CAWSVNGGGETQYF.